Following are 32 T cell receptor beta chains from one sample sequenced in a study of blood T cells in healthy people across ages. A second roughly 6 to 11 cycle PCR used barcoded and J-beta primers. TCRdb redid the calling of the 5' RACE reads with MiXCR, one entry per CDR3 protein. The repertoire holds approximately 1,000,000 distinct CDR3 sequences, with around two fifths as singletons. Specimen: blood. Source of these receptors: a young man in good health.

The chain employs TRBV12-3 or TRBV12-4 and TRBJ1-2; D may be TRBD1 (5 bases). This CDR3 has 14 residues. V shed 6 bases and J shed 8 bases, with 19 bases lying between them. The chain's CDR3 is CASSPPGGFRGYTF. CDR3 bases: TGTGCCAGCAGCCCCCCCGGGGGATTCAGGGGCTACACCTTC.

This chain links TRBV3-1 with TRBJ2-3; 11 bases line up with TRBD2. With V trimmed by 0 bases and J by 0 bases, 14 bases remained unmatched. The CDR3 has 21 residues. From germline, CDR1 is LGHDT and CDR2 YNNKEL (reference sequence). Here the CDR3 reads CASSQEWVKTSGDSSTDTQYF. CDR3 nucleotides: TGTGCCAGCAGCCAAGAATGGGTTAAGACTAGCGGGGACTCCAGCACAGATACGCAGTATTTT.

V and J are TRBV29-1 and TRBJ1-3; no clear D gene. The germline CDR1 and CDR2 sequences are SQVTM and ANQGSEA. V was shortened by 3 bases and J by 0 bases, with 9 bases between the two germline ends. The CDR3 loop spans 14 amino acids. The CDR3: CSVETGNSGNTIYF. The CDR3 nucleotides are TGCAGCGTTGAGACGGGAAACTCTGGAAACACCATATATTTT.

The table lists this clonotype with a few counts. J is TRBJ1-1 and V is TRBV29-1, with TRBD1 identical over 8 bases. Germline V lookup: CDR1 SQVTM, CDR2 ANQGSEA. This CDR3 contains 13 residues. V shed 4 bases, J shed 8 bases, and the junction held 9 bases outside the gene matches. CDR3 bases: TGCAGCGTTGTTGGACAGGGTGGGATGGAAGCTTTCTTT. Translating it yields CSVVGQGGMEAFF.

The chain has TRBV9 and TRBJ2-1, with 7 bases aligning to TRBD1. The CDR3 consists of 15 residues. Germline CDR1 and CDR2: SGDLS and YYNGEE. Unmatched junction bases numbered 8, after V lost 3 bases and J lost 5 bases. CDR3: CASSADRVANNEQFF. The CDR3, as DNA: TGTGCCAGCAGCGCAGACAGGGTGGCCAACAATGAGCAGTTCTTC. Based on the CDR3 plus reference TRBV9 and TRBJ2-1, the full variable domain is DSGVTQTPKHLITATGQRVTLRCSPRSGDLSVYWYQQSLDQGLQFLIQYYNGEERAKGNILERFSAQQFPDLHSELNLSSLELGDSALYFCASSADRVANNEQFFGPGTRLTVL.

DNA of the CDR3: TGTGCCAGCGCCGACAGGACAGGGAACTACGAGCAGTACTTC. Translating it yields CASADRTGNYEQYF. This chain connects TRBV12-3 or TRBV12-4 to TRBJ2-7; 8 nucleotides line up with TRBD1. This CDR3 is built from 14 residues. V lost 8 bases to trimming and J lost 3 bases; unmatched junction nucleotides: 9.

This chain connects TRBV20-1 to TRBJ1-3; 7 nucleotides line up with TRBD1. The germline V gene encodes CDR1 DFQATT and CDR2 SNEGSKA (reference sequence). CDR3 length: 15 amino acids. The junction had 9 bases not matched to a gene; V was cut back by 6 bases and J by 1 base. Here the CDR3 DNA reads TGCAGTGCCCTACCCGACAGGGTTTCTGGAAACACCATATATTTT. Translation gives CSALPDRVSGNTIYF.

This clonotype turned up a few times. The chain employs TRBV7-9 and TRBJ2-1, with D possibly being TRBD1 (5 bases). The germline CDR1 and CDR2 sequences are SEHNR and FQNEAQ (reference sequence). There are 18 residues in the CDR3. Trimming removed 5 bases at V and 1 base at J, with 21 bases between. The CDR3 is CASSLRAGGDSSYNEQFF. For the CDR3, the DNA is TGTGCCAGCAGCCTCAGGGCTGGTGGCGACTCTTCCTACAATGAGCAGTTCTTC.

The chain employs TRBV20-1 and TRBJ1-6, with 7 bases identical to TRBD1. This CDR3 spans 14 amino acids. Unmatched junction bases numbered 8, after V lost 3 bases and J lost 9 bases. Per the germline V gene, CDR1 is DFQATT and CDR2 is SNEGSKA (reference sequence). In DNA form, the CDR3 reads TGCAGTGCTAGGGCCGCGACAGGGACTTCACCCCTCCACTTT. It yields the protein CSARAATGTSPLHF.

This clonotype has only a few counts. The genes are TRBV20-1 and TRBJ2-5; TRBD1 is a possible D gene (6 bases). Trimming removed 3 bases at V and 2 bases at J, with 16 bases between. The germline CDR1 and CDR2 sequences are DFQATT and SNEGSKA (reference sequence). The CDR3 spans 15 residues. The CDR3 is CSASPNQGNQETQYF. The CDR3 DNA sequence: TGCAGTGCTAGCCCAAATCAGGGGAATCAAGAGACCCAGTACTTC.

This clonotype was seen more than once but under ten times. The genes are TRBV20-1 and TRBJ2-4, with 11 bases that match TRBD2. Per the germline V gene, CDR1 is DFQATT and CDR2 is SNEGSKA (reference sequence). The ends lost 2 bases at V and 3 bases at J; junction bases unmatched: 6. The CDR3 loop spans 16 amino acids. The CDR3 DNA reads TGCAGTGCTAGACTAGCGGGGGGTCAAGGCAAAAACATTCAGTACTTC. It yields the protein CSARLAGGQGKNIQYF.

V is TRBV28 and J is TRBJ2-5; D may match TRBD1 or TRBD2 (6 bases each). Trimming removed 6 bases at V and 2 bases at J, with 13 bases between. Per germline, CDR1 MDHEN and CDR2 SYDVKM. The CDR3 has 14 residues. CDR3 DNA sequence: TGTGCCAGCAGGTCCGGGGGCACACAAGAGACCCAGTACTTC. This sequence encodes CASRSGGTQETQYF.

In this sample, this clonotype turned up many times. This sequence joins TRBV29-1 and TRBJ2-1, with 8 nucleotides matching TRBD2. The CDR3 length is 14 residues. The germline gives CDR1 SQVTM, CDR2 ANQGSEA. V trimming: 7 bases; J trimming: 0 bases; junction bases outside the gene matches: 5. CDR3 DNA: TGCAGCGCCGAGCGGGGGAGCTCCTACAATGAGCAGTTCTTC. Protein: CSAERGSSYNEQFF.

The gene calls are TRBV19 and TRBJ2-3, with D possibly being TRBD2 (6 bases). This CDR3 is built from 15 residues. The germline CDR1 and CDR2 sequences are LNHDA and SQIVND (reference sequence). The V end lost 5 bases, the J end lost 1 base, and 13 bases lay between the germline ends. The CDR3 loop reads CASSWTIRGTDTQYF. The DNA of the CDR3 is TGTGCCAGTAGTTGGACTATCCGGGGCACAGATACGCAGTATTTT.

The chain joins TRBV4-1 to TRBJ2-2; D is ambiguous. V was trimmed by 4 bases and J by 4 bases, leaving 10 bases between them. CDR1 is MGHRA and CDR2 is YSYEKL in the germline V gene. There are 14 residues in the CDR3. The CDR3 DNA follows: TGCGCCAGCAGCCGAATCTCGGGCACCGGGGAGCTGTTTTTT. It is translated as CASSRISGTGELFF.

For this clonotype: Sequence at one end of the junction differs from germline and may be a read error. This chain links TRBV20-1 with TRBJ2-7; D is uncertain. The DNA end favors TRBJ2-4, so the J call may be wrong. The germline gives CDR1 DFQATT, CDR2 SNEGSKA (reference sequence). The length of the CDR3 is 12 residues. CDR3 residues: CSASVNKSIQYF. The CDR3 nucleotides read TGCAGTGCTAGTGTCAACAAAAGCATTCAGTACTTC.

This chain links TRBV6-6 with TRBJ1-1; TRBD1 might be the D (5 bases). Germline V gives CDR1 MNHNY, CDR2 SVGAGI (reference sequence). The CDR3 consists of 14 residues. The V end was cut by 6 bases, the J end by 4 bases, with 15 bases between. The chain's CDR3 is CASSPPGTSTEAFF. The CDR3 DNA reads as TGTGCCAGCAGCCCACCCGGGACCTCCACTGAAGCTTTCTTT.

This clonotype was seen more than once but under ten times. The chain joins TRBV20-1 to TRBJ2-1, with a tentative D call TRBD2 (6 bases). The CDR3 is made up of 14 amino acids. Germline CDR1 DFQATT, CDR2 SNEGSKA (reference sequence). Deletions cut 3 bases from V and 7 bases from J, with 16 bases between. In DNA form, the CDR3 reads TGCAGTGCTAGGGACGGGGGAGGTATAAATGAGCAGTTCTTC. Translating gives CSARDGGGINEQFF.

For the CDR3, the DNA is TGTGCCAGCAACAACAGGGGCATCACTGAAGCTTTCTTT. It translates to CASNNRGITEAFF. The rearrangement joins TRBV2 to TRBJ1-1, with 7 bases fitting TRBD1. Germline CDR1 SNHLY, CDR2 FYNNEI. There are 13 residues in the CDR3. The V and J ends lost 7 bases and 4 bases, in that order; junction bases with no gene match: 6.

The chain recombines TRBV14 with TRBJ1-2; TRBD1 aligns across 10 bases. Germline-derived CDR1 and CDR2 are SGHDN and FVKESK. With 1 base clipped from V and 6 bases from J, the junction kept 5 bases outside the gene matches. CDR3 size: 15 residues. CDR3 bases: TGTGCCAGCAGCCAAGCCGGGACAGGGGTCCATGGCTACACCTTC. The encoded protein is CASSQAGTGVHGYTF.

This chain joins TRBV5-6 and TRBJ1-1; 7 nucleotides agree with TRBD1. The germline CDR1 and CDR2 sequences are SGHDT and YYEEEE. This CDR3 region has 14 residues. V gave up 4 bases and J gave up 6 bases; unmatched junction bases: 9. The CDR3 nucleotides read TGTGCCAGCAGCCTCGTGACAGGGCCCGCTGAAGCTTTCTTT. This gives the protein CASSLVTGPAEAFF.

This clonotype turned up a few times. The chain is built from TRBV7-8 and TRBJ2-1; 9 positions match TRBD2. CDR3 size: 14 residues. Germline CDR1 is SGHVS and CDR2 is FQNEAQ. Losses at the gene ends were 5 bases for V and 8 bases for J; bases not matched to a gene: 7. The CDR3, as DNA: TGTGCCAGCAGCCAGCAGCGGGGGGTCTATGAGCAGTTCTTC. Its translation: CASSQQRGVYEQFF.

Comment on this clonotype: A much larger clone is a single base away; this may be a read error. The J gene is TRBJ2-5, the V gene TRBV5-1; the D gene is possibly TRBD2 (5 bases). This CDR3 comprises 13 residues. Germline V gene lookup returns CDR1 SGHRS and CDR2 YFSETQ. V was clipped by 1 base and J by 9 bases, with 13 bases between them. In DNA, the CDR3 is TGCGCCAGCAGCTTGACGGGCTTGGAGGCCCAGTACTTC. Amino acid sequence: CASSLTGLEAQYF. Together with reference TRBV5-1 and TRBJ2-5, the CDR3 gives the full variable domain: KAGVTQTPRYLIKTRGQQVTLSCSPISGHRSVSWYQQTPGQGLQFLFEYFSETQRNKGNFPGRFSGRQFSNSRSEMNVSTLELGDSALYLCASSLTGLEAQYFGPGTRLLVL.

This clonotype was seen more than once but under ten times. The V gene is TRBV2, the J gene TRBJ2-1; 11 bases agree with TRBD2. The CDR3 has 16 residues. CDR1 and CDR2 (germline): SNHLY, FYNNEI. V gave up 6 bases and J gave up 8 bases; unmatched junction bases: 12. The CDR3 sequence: CASRGQTSGVSYEQFF. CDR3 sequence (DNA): TGTGCCAGCAGGGGCCAGACTAGCGGGGTCTCTTATGAGCAGTTCTTC.

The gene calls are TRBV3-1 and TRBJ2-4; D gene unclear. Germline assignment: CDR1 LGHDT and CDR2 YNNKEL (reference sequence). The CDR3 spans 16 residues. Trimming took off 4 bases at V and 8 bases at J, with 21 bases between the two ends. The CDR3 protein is CASSPGPQIWPDIQYF. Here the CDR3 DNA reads TGTGCCAGCAGCCCGGGCCCCCAGATATGGCCGGACATTCAGTACTTC. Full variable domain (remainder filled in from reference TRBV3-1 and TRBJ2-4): DTAVSQTPKYLVTQMGNDKSIKCEQNLGHDTMYWYKQDSKKFLKIMFSYNNKELIINETVPNRFSPKSPDKAHLNLHINSLELGDSAVYFCASSPGPQIWPDIQYFGAGTRLSVL.

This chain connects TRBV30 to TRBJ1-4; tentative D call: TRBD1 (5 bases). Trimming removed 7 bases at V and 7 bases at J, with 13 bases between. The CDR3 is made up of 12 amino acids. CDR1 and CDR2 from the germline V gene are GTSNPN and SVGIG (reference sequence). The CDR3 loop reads CALNPGFEKLFF. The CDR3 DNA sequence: TGTGCCTTAAACCCAGGGTTTGAAAAACTGTTTTTT.

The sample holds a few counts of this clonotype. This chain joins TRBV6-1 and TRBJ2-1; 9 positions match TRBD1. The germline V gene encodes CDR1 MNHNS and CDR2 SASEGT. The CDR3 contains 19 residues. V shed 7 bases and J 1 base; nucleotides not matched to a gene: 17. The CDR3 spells CASTKIKRTGVVSYNEQFF. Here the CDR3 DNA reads TGTGCCAGCACCAAGATCAAAAGGACAGGGGTAGTTTCCTACAATGAGCAGTTCTTC.

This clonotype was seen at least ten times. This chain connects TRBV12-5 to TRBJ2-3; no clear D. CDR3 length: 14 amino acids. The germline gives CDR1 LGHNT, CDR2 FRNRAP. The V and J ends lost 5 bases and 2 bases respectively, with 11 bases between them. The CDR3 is CASGPDLLTDTQYF. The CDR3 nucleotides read TGTGCTAGTGGTCCCGATCTTCTCACAGATACGCAGTATTTT. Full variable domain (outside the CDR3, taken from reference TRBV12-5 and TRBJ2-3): DARVTQTPRHKVTEMGQEVTMRCQPILGHNTVFWYRQTMMQGLELLAYFRNRAPLDDSGMPKDRFSAEMPDATLATLKIQPSEPRDSAVYFCASGPDLLTDTQYFGPGTRLTVL.

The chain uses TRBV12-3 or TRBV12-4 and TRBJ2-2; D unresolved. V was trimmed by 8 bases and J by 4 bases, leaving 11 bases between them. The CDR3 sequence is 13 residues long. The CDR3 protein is CASPSGVTGELFF. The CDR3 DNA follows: TGTGCCAGCCCCTCGGGCGTCACCGGGGAGCTGTTTTTT.

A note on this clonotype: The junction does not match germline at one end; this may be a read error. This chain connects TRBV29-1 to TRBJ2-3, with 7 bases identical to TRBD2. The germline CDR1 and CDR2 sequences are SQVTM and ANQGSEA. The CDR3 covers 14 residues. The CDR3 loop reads CSVGWGGLTDTQYF. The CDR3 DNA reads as TGCAGCGTTGGGTGGGGGGGACTCACAGACACGCAGTATTTT.

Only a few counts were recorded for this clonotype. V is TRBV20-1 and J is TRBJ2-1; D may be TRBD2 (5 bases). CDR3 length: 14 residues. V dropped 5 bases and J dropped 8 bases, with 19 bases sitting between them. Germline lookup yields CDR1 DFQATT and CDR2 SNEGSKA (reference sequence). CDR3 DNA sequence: TGCAGTGCTCGTAGCAGGCTAGCCTCTCATGAGCAGTTCTTC. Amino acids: CSARSRLASHEQFF.

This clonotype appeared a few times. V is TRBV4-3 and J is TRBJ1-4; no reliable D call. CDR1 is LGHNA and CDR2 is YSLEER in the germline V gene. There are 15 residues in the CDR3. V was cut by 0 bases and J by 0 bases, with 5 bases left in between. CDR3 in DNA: TGCGCCAGCAGCCAAGAGCGGTCAACTAATGAAAAACTGTTTTTT. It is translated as CASSQERSTNEKLFF.